This is a list of T cell receptor beta chains from one sample in a study of cytomegalovirus exposure and HLA in healthy donors. Clones were sequenced by immunoSEQ multiplex PCR, and TCRdb holds only the in-frame ones, with some missing. The sample has some 99,000 clones, around 68% seen once; the top ten hold 1.2%. Sequences were obtained from PBMCs. All receptors derive from a female donor in good health and CMV-seronegative. Each CDR3 is given with its conserved first and last residue. The D gene is left open where the match is weak. The size entry is marked missing in some rows and otherwise reads once, few, many or a size class.

j_call	clone_size	d_call	v_call	cdr3_nt	cdr3_aa
TRBJ1-4	NA	NA	TRBV28	TGTGCCAGCAATTCGGGGGGTCGGTATGAAAAACTGTTTTTT	CASNSGGRYEKLFF
TRBJ2-2	NA	TRBD2	TRBV5-1	TGCGCCAGCAGCCCCGTCGGGACTAGGGTCACCGGGGAGCTGTTTTTT	CASSPVGTRVTGELFF
TRBJ2-5	NA	NA	TRBV28	TGTGCCAGCAGTTCACCAGGGGAAATACAAGAGACCCAGTACTTC	CASSSPGEIQETQYF
TRBJ1-1	NA	TRBD1	TRBV6-1	TGTGCCAGCACCCGGACAGGGAACACTGAAGCTTTCTTT	CASTRTGNTEAFF
TRBJ1-1	few	NA	TRBV2	TGTGCCAGCAGTGAAGTGGGGGGGGCTGAAGCTTTCTTT	CASSEVGGAEAFF
TRBJ2-7	once	TRBD1	TRBV5-1	TGCGCCAGCAGCTACGCGGGACAGGGCTCCTACGAGCAGTACTTC	CASSYAGQGSYEQYF
TRBJ2-7	NA	NA	TRBV5-4	TGTGCCAGCAGCTCGAAGGAGCGGGCCTCCTACGAGCAGTACTTC	CASSSKERASYEQYF
TRBJ2-2	few	NA	TRBV25-1	TGTGCCAGCAGTCCGGAGAACACCGGGGGGCTGTTTTTT	CASSPENTGGLFF
TRBJ2-3	NA	NA	TRBV27	TGTGCCAGCAGTTTTAGAGGAGGTAGCACAGATACGCAGTATTTT	CASSFRGGSTDTQYF
TRBJ2-7	NA	NA	TRBV30	TGTGCCTGGAGCGATAGGACAGACGCCTACGAGCAGTACTTC	CAWSDRTDAYEQYF
TRBJ2-7	NA	TRBD2	TRBV4-1	TGCGCCAGCAGCCCGATAGCGGGAGACTCCTACGAGCAGTACTTC	CASSPIAGDSYEQYF
TRBJ1-1	NA	NA	TRBV5-3	TGTGCCAGAAGCTCCAGGGAGAACACTGAAGCTTTCTTT	CARSSRENTEAFF
TRBJ2-2	once	NA	TRBV6-5	TGTGCCAGCAGTTCTAGGACTAACACCGGGGAGCTGTTTTTT	CASSSRTNTGELFF
TRBJ2-7	few	TRBD1	TRBV6-1	TGTGCCAGCCACGACAGGGTGGAGTCCTACGAGCAGTACTTC	CASHDRVESYEQYF
TRBJ1-5	NA	TRBD1	TRBV18	TGTGCCAGCTCACTCACCGGACAGGCCGCAGGACAGCCCCAGCATTTT	CASSLTGQAAGQPQHF
TRBJ2-5	NA	NA	TRBV4-1	TGCGCCAGCAGCCAAGATGGGGCGTCTCGGGAGACCCAGTACTTC	CASSQDGASRETQYF
TRBJ1-1	NA	NA	TRBV5-8	TGTGCCAGCAGCTTGTCTCGGGAGTCGACTGAAGCTTTCTTT	CASSLSRESTEAFF
TRBJ2-7	NA	NA	TRBV11-2	TGTGCCAGCAGCTTAGATCTAGGGGACGAGCAGTACTTC	CASSLDLGDEQYF
TRBJ2-7	NA	NA	TRBV2	TGTGGCCACGGAGGGACCTCCTACGAGCAGTACTTC	CGHGGTSYEQYF
TRBJ1-2	few	NA	TRBV25-1	TGTGCCAGCAGTGAGGGGGGTCATGGCTACACCTTC	CASSEGGHGYTF
TRBJ2-1	NA	NA	TRBV13	TGTGCCAGCACCCAGGGGGGACCAAGCTCCTACAATGAGCAGTTCTTC	CASTQGGPSSYNEQFF
TRBJ2-1	NA	TRBD2	TRBV27	TGTGCCAGCAGGGAGGGACTAGCGGGGGGGCTTGAGCAGTTCTTC	CASREGLAGGLEQFF
TRBJ1-1	few	TRBD1	TRBV19	TGTGCCAGTGCCGACAGGGGAAACACTGAAGCTTTCTTT	CASADRGNTEAFF
TRBJ1-1	NA	NA	TRBV7-9	TGTGCCAGCAGCTTTACTATGAACACTGAAGCTTTCTTT	CASSFTMNTEAFF
TRBJ1-5	NA	NA	TRBV5-5	TGTGCCAGCAGGATGGGAGAAGATCAGCCCCAGCATTTT	CASRMGEDQPQHF
TRBJ2-7	NA	TRBD2	TRBV15	TGTGCCACCAGCAGAGACCCGATCCGAATAGGACTAGCGGCGTACGAGCAGTACTTC	CATSRDPIRIGLAAYEQYF
TRBJ2-2	NA	NA	TRBV28	TGTGCCAGCAACCTAGTCGGCACCGGGGAGCTGTTTTTT	CASNLVGTGELFF
TRBJ2-1	few	NA	TRBV4-1	TGCGCCAGCAGCCTACTGATCGGCAATGAGCAGTTCTTC	CASSLLIGNEQFF
TRBJ2-5	NA	NA	TRBV2	TGTGCCAGGAGCGGGCTCGAAGAGACCCAGTACTTC	CARSGLEETQYF
TRBJ1-3	NA	NA	TRBV30	TGTGCCTGGAGTCCTGGGGACACCTCTGGAAACACCATATATTTT	CAWSPGDTSGNTIYF
TRBJ2-7	NA	TRBD1	TRBV7-2	TGTGCCAGCATAAAAGCAGGGGGCGGCTACGAGCAGTACTTC	CASIKAGGGYEQYF
TRBJ1-2	few	TRBD1	TRBV5-1	TGCGCCAGCAGCTGGTCACCGGGACAGGCAAACTATGGCTACACCTTC	CASSWSPGQANYGYTF
TRBJ1-2	NA	NA	TRBV20-1	TGCAGTGCTAACCCAGGATATGGCTACACCTTC	CSANPGYGYTF
TRBJ2-7	few	NA	TRBV5-1	TGCGCCAGCAGCATACCGGGAGAGACATACGAGCAGTACTTC	CASSIPGETYEQYF
TRBJ2-1	NA	NA	TRBV29-1	TGCAGCGTTGATTCCCTCCTCCGGGAGCAGTTCTTC	CSVDSLLREQFF
TRBJ1-2	NA	NA	TRBV7-8	TGTGCCAGCAGCTCCGGGACAATACCCAAACTCAATGGCTACACCTTC	CASSSGTIPKLNGYTF
TRBJ1-2	NA	TRBD1	TRBV6-1	TGTGCCAGCAGTGCCGCCGGGACAGGGAGTGGCTACACCTTC	CASSAAGTGSGYTF
TRBJ2-7	once	NA	TRBV7-6	TGTGCCAGCAGCACAAAACAGGGAGCCGAGCAGTACTTC	CASSTKQGAEQYF
TRBJ1-2	NA	NA	TRBV5-6	TGTGCCAGCAGCTCGGACATAAACTATGGCTACACCTTC	CASSSDINYGYTF
TRBJ2-1	NA	TRBD2	TRBV10-2	TGCGCCAGCAGTGAGTCCAGGACTAGAAAGGTCAATGAGCAGTTCTTC	CASSESRTRKVNEQFF
TRBJ2-5	NA	TRBD2	TRBV4-1	TGCGCCATCAGCCAAGACGTGGGACTAGCGGGAGGGCAAGAGACCCAGTACTTC	CAISQDVGLAGGQETQYF
TRBJ2-6	NA	TRBD1	TRBV5-1	TGCGCCAGTGCCGGACAGGGCTTCTCTGGGGCCAACGTCCTGACTTTC	CASAGQGFSGANVLTF
TRBJ1-1	NA	NA	TRBV11-3	TGTGCCAGCAGCCCAATAGCGAGGCATGAAGCTTTCTTT	CASSPIARHEAFF
TRBJ1-5	few	NA	TRBV28	TGTGCCAGCAGTTTGGGCGGGCAGCCCCAGCATTTT	CASSLGGQPQHF
TRBJ1-3	NA	NA	TRBV5-1	TGCGCCAGCAGCTCCAGGGTGAATGGAAACACCATATATTTT	CASSSRVNGNTIYF
TRBJ2-7	NA	TRBD1	TRBV27	TGTGCCAGCAGTCCCTCGGGACAGAAAGCCTCCTACGAGCAGTACTTC	CASSPSGQKASYEQYF
TRBJ2-1	once	TRBD2	TRBV7-9	TGTGCCAGCAGCCTACTAGCGACTACCTACAATGAGCAGTTCTTC	CASSLLATTYNEQFF
TRBJ2-1	NA	NA	TRBV2	TGTGCCAGCAGGGCAGACAGCTTCAATGAGCAGTTCTTC	CASRADSFNEQFF
TRBJ2-1	NA	TRBD2	TRBV7-3	TGTGCCAGCAGCTTGGGACTAGCGGGACCCAATGAGCAGTTCTTC	CASSLGLAGPNEQFF
TRBJ1-4	few	NA	TRBV6-1	TGTGCCAGCAGTGAGTTTCCAGAAATAGAAAAACTGTTTTTT	CASSEFPEIEKLFF
TRBJ2-7	NA	NA	TRBV2	TGTGCCAGCAGTAACAAGGAGCAGTACTTC	CASSNKEQYF
TRBJ2-2	NA	TRBD1	TRBV7-9	TGTTCCAGCAGCCCTTGGACAGGGAGCACCGGGGAGCTGTTTTTT	CSSSPWTGSTGELFF
TRBJ2-1	few	NA	TRBV27	TGTGCCAGCAGTTTTAATTTAGGCAGGGGTGAGCAGTTCTTC	CASSFNLGRGEQFF
TRBJ2-5	NA	NA	TRBV2	TGTGCCAGCAGCGTCTTCCAAGAGTTTCAAGAGACCCAGTACTTC	CASSVFQEFQETQYF